Listed here is a single T cell receptor (beta chain). The target antigen is unknown. cDNA libraries for TCR beta contained unique molecular identifiers. With roughly 0.95 to 11 million T cells as the source, hundreds of thousands of cDNA molecules resulted. TCRdb re-analysed the PCR reads in MiXCR, keeping a single row per CDR3 protein. The profile shows approximately 460,000 distinct CDR3 sequences, around 40% of them singletons. The data were obtained in a study of post-analysis software for immune sequencing data. Study overall: The study covered relapsing-remitting, secondary progressive and progressive-relapsing courses of multiple sclerosis. Study results and limitations: With TRBV5-6, TRBV5-1 and TRBV20-1 included, 4 or 5 TRBV segments were more frequent in patients than in controls.

Germline-derived CDR1 and CDR2 are MNHEY and SMNVEV (reference sequence). The CDR3 spans 12 residues. The V end was cut by 8 bases, the J end by 6 bases, with 12 bases between. The sample consisted of blood. The chain combines TRBV27 with TRBJ2-3, with D possibly TRBD1 on 6 matching bases. The receptor's source is a girl aged 10 to 17 with multiple sclerosis. The CDR3 loop is CASADQGDTQYF. Written as DNA, the CDR3 is TGTGCCAGCGCCGATCAGGGGGATACGCAGTATTTT.